The entry below describes one TCR beta chain. Its cognate antigen is unknown. This table comes from immunoSEQ multiplex PCR, and its TCRdb copy is limited to in-frame clones, with some not included. The sample has about 50,000 clones, around 86% seen once; the top ten hold 1.5% to 2%. This sample was included in a study of OX40 agonist ivuxolimab in advanced cancers. Study information: Ivuxolimab, an agonist antibody against OX40 (CD134), was given to patients.

Findings and caveats of the study: Low normalized clonal expansion also occurred in some nonresponding patients. Expanded clones belonging to CD8+ T cells outnumbered, on average, those of CD4+.

The sample here was CD4+ or CD8+ T cells sorted from blood, taken in a trial of the OX40 agonist ivuxolimab. The source of this sequence is an adult with an advanced solid tumor such as melanoma, head and neck, liver or kidney cancer.

CDR3 nucleotides: TGTGCCAGCAGGCCCGGTACAGGCAACTATGGCTACACCTTC. Its protein product is CASRPGTGNYGYTF. The rearrangement links TRBV6-6 to TRBJ1-2; D is perhaps TRBD1 (5 bases). The CDR3 spans 14 residues. Trimming removed 6 bases from V and 2 bases from J, with 13 bases in between. Germline CDR1 is MNHNY and CDR2 is SVGAGI (reference sequence).